What follows are 20 T cell receptor beta chains derived from one specimen sequenced in a study of T cell changes during pregnancy in multiple sclerosis. Here immunoSEQ multiplex PCR was the method, and the copy in TCRdb shows in-frame clones only, minus some. The data contain approximately 83,000 clones, approximately 95% of them singletons. Sequencing used peripheral blood, obtained in the first trimester of pregnancy. These receptors all stem from a female donor with multiple sclerosis, enrolled in a pregnancy study.

The chain combines TRBV2 with TRBJ2-7; D may be TRBD2 (6 bases). CDR3 length equals 17 residues. Germline CDR1 and CDR2: SNHLY and FYNNEI. Trimming took 2 bases from V and 0 from J, leaving 17 bases between them. This chain's CDR3 is CASSEPLGGYYSYEQYF. Here the CDR3 DNA reads TGTGCCAGCAGTGAACCGCTGGGGGGATACTACTCCTACGAGCAGTACTTC.

This clone has a single count. The chain is built from TRBV27 and TRBJ2-7; 9 positions match TRBD1. The germline V gene has CDR1 MNHEY and CDR2 SMNVEV (reference sequence). The length of the CDR3 is 15 residues. Trimming took 5 bases from V and 1 from J; bases not matched to a gene: 6. The CDR3 sequence: CASSSPGTGSYEQYF. The CDR3, as DNA: TGTGCCAGCAGTAGTCCCGGGACAGGGTCCTACGAGCAGTACTTC.

J is TRBJ2-7 and V is TRBV5-4; 8 bases align to TRBD1. V lost 4 bases and J lost 6; bases outside the gene matches: 9. The CDR3 runs 14 residues. CDR1 and CDR2 (germline): SGHNT, YYREEE (reference sequence). The CDR3 reads CASSPPGQVLEQYF. The CDR3 bases are TGTGCCAGCAGCCCTCCGGGACAGGTACTCGAGCAGTACTTC.

This sequence joins TRBV5-4 and TRBJ1-4; no firm D call. The V gene's germline CDR1 is SGHNT and CDR2 YYREEE (reference sequence). The CDR3 runs to 14 residues. The V gene lost 2 bases and the J gene lost 5 bases, with 10 bases spanning the gap. In DNA form, the CDR3 reads TGTGCCAGCAGCTTAGTCCATGCGAATGAAAAACTGTTTTTT. Its translation is CASSLVHANEKLFF.

V gene TRBV27 combines with J gene TRBJ2-3; 8 positions agree with TRBD1. V was clipped by 0 bases and J by 4 bases; unmatched bases: 6. The germline V gene encodes CDR1 MNHEY and CDR2 SMNVEV (reference sequence). This CDR3 contains 16 residues. Written as DNA, the CDR3 is TGTGCCAGCAGTTTATCCCTGGACAGGGAGGCAGATACGCAGTATTTT. Translating gives CASSLSLDREADTQYF.

The V call is TRBV5-4, the J call TRBJ1-2; 7 bases line up with TRBD1. The trim removed 6 bases at V and 0 bases at J, leaving 5 bases unmatched. Looked up from germline, CDR1 is SGHNT and CDR2 is YYREEE (reference sequence). The CDR3 sequence is 14 residues long. The CDR3 is CASTGTVPNYGYTF. In nucleotides, the CDR3 is TGTGCCAGCACCGGGACAGTGCCTAACTATGGCTACACCTTC.

The genes are TRBV15 and TRBJ1-6, with D uncertain. The CDR3 runs 13 residues. V was clipped by 0 bases and J by 8 bases, with 5 bases between them. CDR1 and CDR2 from the germline V gene are LNHNV and YYDKDF (reference sequence). CDR3 protein: CATSRDRYSPLHF. The DNA of the CDR3 is TGTGCCACCAGCAGAGATCGGTATTCACCCCTCCACTTT.

The chain uses TRBV7-2 and TRBJ1-6, with 9 bases lining up with TRBD1. The CDR3 is 17 residues long. The ends lost 5 bases at V and 5 bases at J; junction bases unmatched: 10. Per germline, CDR1 SGHTA and CDR2 FQGNSA. The CDR3, as DNA: TGTGCCAGCAGCCACCCCCCCGGGACAGGGAATAATTCACCCCTCCACTTT. Amino acids: CASSHPPGTGNNSPLHF.

The rearrangement uses TRBV7-9 and TRBJ2-7; the D is unclear. This CDR3 is 13 amino acids long. V was trimmed by 1 base and J by 4 bases, leaving 8 bases between them. The germline CDR1 and CDR2 sequences are SEHNR and FQNEAQ (reference sequence). The CDR3 coding sequence is TGTGCCAGCAGCTTAGTAGATCGATACGAGCAGTACTTC. Protein: CASSLVDRYEQYF. Full variable domain (outside the CDR3, taken from reference TRBV7-9 and TRBJ2-7): DTGVSQNPRHKITKRGQNVTFRCDPISEHNRLYWYRQTLGQGPEFLTYFQNEAQLEKSRLLSDRFSAERPKGSFSTLEIQRTEQGDSAMYLCASSLVDRYEQYFGPGTRLTVT.

This chain joins TRBV29-1 and TRBJ1-1, with TRBD1 matching over 7 bases. The CDR3 is 12 amino acids. With V trimmed by 8 bases and J by 1 base, 4 bases remained unmatched. Germline CDR1 is SQVTM and CDR2 is ANQGSEA. The DNA of the CDR3 is TGCAGCACCCGACAGGGGAACACTGAAGCTTTCTTT. It codes for CSTRQGNTEAFF.

This chain connects TRBV9 to TRBJ1-4; maybe TRBD1 (6 bases). V was trimmed by 3 bases and J by 6 bases, leaving 12 bases between them. Germline V gene lookup returns CDR1 SGDLS and CDR2 YYNGEE. The CDR3 loop spans 14 amino acids. The CDR3 bases are TGTGCCAGCAGCGACGGGGGGGGGCATGAAAAACTGTTTTTT. Translating gives CASSDGGGHEKLFF.

In its sample, this clone ranks as medium-sized. The chain links TRBV6-5 to TRBJ1-5; TRBD1 is a possible D gene (5 bases). V lost 6 bases and J lost 8, with 17 bases in between. The CDR3 extends over 14 amino acids. The germline gives CDR1 MNHEY, CDR2 SVGAGI. CDR3 in DNA: TGTGCCAGCAGCCTGGGACTCTCAATGGAGCCCCAGCATTTT. Translating gives CASSLGLSMEPQHF.

The CDR3 DNA follows: TGTGCCAGCAGTTACGGCCAGTTTGGCACTGAAGCTTTCTTT. It encodes CASSYGQFGTEAFF. The chain links TRBV6-5 to TRBJ1-1; D not certain. V shed 2 bases and J shed 4 bases, with 11 bases lying between them. The V gene's germline CDR1 is MNHEY and CDR2 SVGAGI. The CDR3 runs 14 residues.

This clone was seen a single time. The chain has TRBV10-1 and TRBJ2-1; TRBD1 agrees at 7 bases. The germline gives CDR1 WNHNN, CDR2 SYGVQD (reference sequence). Germline trimming cut 4 bases from V and 3 bases from J; bases unmatched to any gene: 15. CDR3 length: 18 amino acids. CDR3: CASSGGFGDSTNYNEQFF. The CDR3, as DNA: TGCGCCAGCAGTGGAGGGTTTGGGGACAGCACAAACTACAATGAGCAGTTCTTC.

The chain uses TRBV29-1 and TRBJ1-5, with D perhaps TRBD1 (5 bases). This CDR3 is 14 amino acids long. V dropped 4 bases and J dropped 6 bases, with 16 bases sitting between them. Germline loops: CDR1 SQVTM, CDR2 ANQGSEA. In DNA form, the CDR3 reads TGCAGCGTTGGAAGTGGGCAGGGAGGTCAGCCCCAGCATTTT. This sequence encodes CSVGSGQGGQPQHF.

The chain is built from TRBV11-2 and TRBJ1-5; 9 positions agree with TRBD1. CDR3 length: 15 amino acids. V was clipped by 4 bases and J by 6 bases; unmatched bases: 7. Looked up from germline, CDR1 is SGHAT and CDR2 is FQNNGV. This chain's CDR3 is CASSWTGDGSQPQHF. Written as DNA, the CDR3 is TGTGCCAGCAGCTGGACAGGGGATGGGAGTCAGCCCCAGCATTTT.

This clone is medium-sized in the sample. This rearrangement joins TRBV20-1 to TRBJ1-1; D gene unclear. The CDR3 has 10 residues. V lost 4 bases and J 7 bases, leaving 7 bases between the germline ends. Germline CDR1 is DFQATT and CDR2 is SNEGSKA (reference sequence). The chain's CDR3 is CSANGGEAFF. In nucleotides, the CDR3 is TGCAGTGCTAATGGCGGTGAAGCTTTCTTT.

The DNA for the CDR3 is TGTGCCAGTAGTGACGCAGGGGGCAGTGAGCAGTTCTTC. It yields the protein CASSDAGGSEQFF. The chain carries TRBV19 and TRBJ2-1; TRBD1 aligns across 8 bases. Losses at the gene ends were 5 bases for V and 9 bases for J; bases not matched to a gene: 6. Germline loops: CDR1 LNHDA, CDR2 SQIVND (reference sequence). CDR3 length equals 13 residues.

This chain uses TRBV6-1 with TRBJ1-2; tentative D call: TRBD1 (6 bases). The CDR3 length is 14 residues. V was cut by 11 bases and J by 7 bases, with 23 bases left in between. The V gene's germline CDR1 is MNHNS and CDR2 SASEGT. The CDR3 sequence: CAGTLLGGRRGYTF. The CDR3 DNA is TGTGCCGGCACCCTGCTTGGGGGCCGGCGTGGCTACACCTTC.

The chain combines TRBV28 with TRBJ1-1; D possibly corresponds to TRBD1 (5 bases). The V end lost 11 bases, the J end lost 4 bases, and 17 bases lay between the germline ends. There are 13 residues in the CDR3. Per germline, CDR1 MDHEN and CDR2 SYDVKM. Here the CDR3 reads CAAGGGKGTEAFF. The DNA for the CDR3 is TGTGCCGCCGGGGGAGGGAAGGGCACTGAAGCTTTCTTT.